This passage covers 27 T cell receptor beta chains from one sample sequenced in a study of neurological immune-mediated disorders. TCRdb redid the calling of the 5' RACE reads with MiXCR, one entry per CDR3 protein. This table has about 53,000 distinct CDR3 sequences, roughly 8.3% appearing once. Time point: longitudinal time-point 3. Sequenced input: PBMCs. Receptors were obtained from a middle-aged woman in good health.

This clonotype was counted ten times or more. The chain is built from TRBV12-3 or TRBV12-4 and TRBJ2-2; possibly TRBD1 for D (6 bases). Trimming removed 5 bases from V and 2 bases from J, with 9 bases in between. This CDR3 is built from 14 residues. This CDR3 reads CASSPTGNTGELFF. CDR3 in DNA: TGTGCCAGCAGTCCGACAGGAAACACCGGGGAGCTGTTTTTT.

This clonotype was found many times. The chain couples TRBV15 to TRBJ2-3, with TRBD2 matching 7 bases. J gave up 3 bases and V 4 bases, and 10 bases lay outside the gene matches. Germline loops: CDR1 LNHNV, CDR2 YYDKDF (reference sequence). The CDR3 is made up of 16 amino acids. CDR3 region: CATSKRRAGATDTQYF. Written as DNA, the CDR3 is TGTGCCACCAGCAAGAGAAGGGCGGGAGCGACAGATACGCAGTATTTT.

This clonotype was picked up many times. The V call is TRBV6-2 or TRBV6-3, the J call TRBJ2-7; 9 bases line up with TRBD2. CDR1 and CDR2 from the germline V gene are MNHEY and SVGEGT. The length of the CDR3 is 15 residues. Germline trimming cut 2 bases from V and 6 bases from J; bases unmatched to any gene: 8. DNA for the CDR3: TGTGCCAGCAGTTACCCAGCGGGAGGACATGGCGAGCAGTACTTC. It codes for CASSYPAGGHGEQYF.

This clonotype has a count of ten or more. The chain recombines TRBV6-5 with TRBJ2-3; 11 bases are a match to TRBD2. CDR1 and CDR2 from the germline V gene are MNHEY and SVGAGI. Losses at the gene ends were 6 bases for V and 5 bases for J; bases not matched to a gene: 7. The CDR3 contains 15 residues. The DNA for the CDR3 is TGTGCCAGCAGGCACACTAGCGGGGGAGAAGATACGCAGTATTTT. It specifies CASRHTSGGEDTQYF.

This clonotype appeared many times. The chain has TRBV29-1 and TRBJ2-7; a weak D match, TRBD2 (6 bases). CDR3 length: 12 amino acids. The V gene's germline CDR1 is SQVTM and CDR2 ANQGSEA. V shed 7 bases and J shed 2 bases, with 12 bases lying between them. The CDR3, as DNA: TGCAGCGCCCTGGGGGAGGCCTACGAGCAGTACTTC. It translates to CSALGEAYEQYF.

Ten or more counts support this clonotype. This chain connects TRBV10-3 to TRBJ2-3; TRBD2 agrees at 8 bases. Germline trimming cut 10 bases from V and 3 bases from J; bases unmatched to any gene: 9. Germline CDR1 is ENHRY and CDR2 is SYGVKD. This CDR3 is 14 amino acids long. DNA of the CDR3: TGTGCCACCGGGAAGGTAGCGGGGACAGATACGCAGTATTTT. Translated, it gives CATGKVAGTDTQYF.

This clonotype was seen many times. The V and J genes are TRBV10-3 and TRBJ1-4; D may be TRBD1 (5 bases). Looked up from germline, CDR1 is ENHRY and CDR2 is SYGVKD. The CDR3 loop spans 16 amino acids. Trimming took 4 bases from V and 3 from J, leaving 15 bases between them. CDR3 nucleotide sequence: TGTGCCATCAGTGGACCCCCGGCAGGGTCTAATGAAAAACTGTTTTTT. This sequence encodes CAISGPPAGSNEKLFF.

This clonotype has at least ten counts. This chain links TRBV12-3 or TRBV12-4 with TRBJ2-2; 8 nucleotides align to TRBD2. This CDR3 comprises 16 residues. Trimming at V came to 3 bases and at J to 2 bases, leaving 5 bases not matched to a gene. The CDR3 is CASSFGGGRNTGELFF. For the CDR3, the DNA is TGTGCCAGCAGTTTTGGCGGGGGGCGCAACACCGGGGAGCTGTTTTTT.

This clonotype showed up many times. This chain uses TRBV12-3 or TRBV12-4 with TRBJ1-4, with TRBD1 identical over 8 bases. The ends lost 5 bases at V and 10 bases at J; junction bases unmatched: 12. This CDR3 spans 15 amino acids. The CDR3 sequence: CASSAIPGQARKLFF. The CDR3 coding sequence is TGTGCCAGCAGTGCCATCCCGGGACAGGCCAGAAAACTGTTTTTT.

This clonotype was picked up many times. The chain couples TRBV4-1 to TRBJ2-5; 7 bases fit TRBD2. V shed 0 bases and J 7 bases; nucleotides not matched to a gene: 5. The CDR3 covers 14 residues. Germline CDR1 and CDR2: MGHRA and YSYEKL. The CDR3 nucleotides read TGCGCCAGCAGCCAAGATGGGGGGGTACGGACCCAGTACTTC. This gives the protein CASSQDGGVRTQYF.

This clonotype was recorded many times. The CDR3 here is CASSLPGGGVKGNEQFF. CDR3 bases: TGTGCCAGCAGTTTACCAGGCGGGGGCGTGAAAGGGAATGAGCAGTTCTTC. The V call is TRBV12-3 or TRBV12-4, the J call TRBJ2-1; tentative D call: TRBD2 (7 bases). The CDR3 contains 17 residues. Trimming removed 2 bases at V and 7 bases at J, with 21 bases between.

This clonotype appeared many times. The rearrangement uses TRBV6-5 and TRBJ2-7; perhaps TRBD1 as D (7 bases). This CDR3 spans 15 amino acids. The V end was cut by 5 bases, the J end by 4 bases, with 18 bases between. The germline gives CDR1 MNHEY, CDR2 SVGAGI. CDR3 DNA: TGTGCCAGCAGTCCCCGAGGAGGGGGCCAATACGAGCAGTACTTC. This translates into CASSPRGGGQYEQYF.

Points on this clonotype: The junction departs from the called germline gene at one end, perhaps through a read error. The chain couples TRBV6-2 or TRBV6-3 to TRBJ1-1; no clear D. The CDR3 loop spans 14 amino acids. CDR1 is MNHEY, CDR2 SVGEGT, per germline. This CDR3 reads CACSDRGGNTEAFF. The CDR3 DNA is TGTGCCTGCAGCGACCGGGGAGGGAACACTGAAGCTTTCTTT.

This clonotype was seen at least ten times. At one end, the junction sequence differs from germline, possibly due to a read error. The V and J genes are TRBV6-2 or TRBV6-3 and TRBJ2-7; TRBD2 might be the D (6 bases). The CDR3 contains 14 residues. Germline CDR1 MNHEY, CDR2 SVGEGT. CDR3: CASSWTTTTAYQHF. The CDR3 DNA reads as TGTGCCAGCAGTTGGACTACCACCACTGCTTACCAGCACTTC.

This clonotype was seen a handful of times. Since a much larger clone is just one base distant, this may be a read error. The gene calls are TRBV6-2 or TRBV6-3 and TRBJ1-1; no definite D call. Germline assignment: CDR1 MNHEY and CDR2 SVGEGT. The CDR3 is 12 amino acids. Trimming shortened V by 4 bases and J by 1 base, and 4 bases separated the two germline ends. The CDR3 protein is CASSSENTEAFF. The CDR3 coding sequence is TGTGCCAGCAGTTCAGAGAACACTGAAGCTTTCTTT.

This clonotype showed up many times. The genes are TRBV3-1 and TRBJ1-1; the D gene is possibly TRBD1 (5 bases). The CDR3 runs 15 residues. The germline V and J ends were trimmed by 3 bases and 4 bases, with 15 bases remaining between them. Germline CDR1 and CDR2: LGHDT and YNNKEL (reference sequence). CDR3 sequence reads: CASSQRGRLGTEAFF. The CDR3 nucleotides read TGTGCCAGCAGCCAGAGGGGCCGGCTAGGCACTGAAGCTTTCTTT. The full variable domain, completed using reference TRBV3-1 and TRBJ1-1, is DTAVSQTPKYLVTQMGNDKSIKCEQNLGHDTMYWYKQDSKKFLKIMFSYNNKELIINETVPNRFSPKSPDKAHLNLHINSLELGDSAVYFCASSQRGRLGTEAFFGQGTRLTVV.

This clonotype was detected many times. The rearrangement joins TRBV12-3 or TRBV12-4 to TRBJ2-3, with TRBD2 matching over 12 bases. Trimming removed 5 bases from V and 2 bases from J; junction bases left unmatched: 5. The CDR3 contains 16 residues. Here the CDR3 DNA reads TGTGCCAGCAGTACCAGGACTAGCGGGGCCACAGATACGCAGTATTTT. This encodes CASSTRTSGATDTQYF.

The sample holds many counts of this clonotype. V usage is TRBV20-1 and J usage is TRBJ2-7; TRBD2 matches at 9 bases. The CDR3 is made up of 15 amino acids. The germline V gene encodes CDR1 DFQATT and CDR2 SNEGSKA (reference sequence). J lost 2 bases, V lost 3 bases, and 8 bases had no gene match. CDR3 sequence reads: CSASPAGGPTYEQYF. The CDR3, as DNA: TGCAGTGCTAGTCCCGCGGGGGGGCCAACCTACGAGCAGTACTTC.

This clonotype was seen ten or more times. This CDR3 reads CSVQVLTSRGQFF. As DNA, the CDR3 is TGCAGCGTCCAAGTTCTGACCAGCCGAGGGCAGTTCTTC. The chain employs TRBV29-1 and TRBJ2-1; no reliable D call. Per the germline V gene, CDR1 is SQVTM and CDR2 is ANQGSEA. This CDR3 has 13 amino acids. The V gene lost 6 bases and the J gene lost 12 bases, with 21 bases spanning the gap.

This clonotype was seen at least ten times. The chain joins TRBV9 to TRBJ2-3; maybe TRBD1 (6 bases). Deletions cut 4 bases from V and 1 base from J, with 16 bases between. CDR3 length: 16 amino acids. CDR1 is SGDLS and CDR2 is YYNGEE in the germline V gene. DNA for the CDR3: TGTGCCAGCAGCTTTGTACAGGGTCCGGGCACAGATACGCAGTATTTT. Translated: CASSFVQGPGTDTQYF.

This clonotype was observed many times. The V and J genes are TRBV9 and TRBJ2-6; D is perhaps TRBD2 (7 bases). Germline V lookup: CDR1 SGDLS, CDR2 YYNGEE. V lost 0 bases, J lost 0 bases, and 10 bases lay in between. The length of the CDR3 is 17 residues. CDR3 protein: CASSVGGGASGANVLTF. In DNA form, the CDR3 reads TGTGCCAGCAGCGTAGGAGGGGGGGCCTCTGGGGCCAACGTCCTGACTTTC.

Worth noting for this clonotype: Germline and junction disagree at one end, which may indicate a read error. The rearrangement joins TRBV18 to TRBJ2-3; no definite D call. The germline V gene encodes CDR1 KGHSH and CDR2 LQKENI. This CDR3 is 13 amino acids long. CDR3 sequence: CASSPPSTYTQYF. The CDR3 DNA follows: TGTGCCAGCTCACCTCCGAGCACATATACGCAGTATTTT.

The table lists this clonotype with many counts. This sequence joins TRBV15 and TRBJ1-2; D not resolved. The germline gives CDR1 LNHNV, CDR2 YYDKDF (reference sequence). Trimming pared 0 bases from V and 4 bases from J, leaving 9 bases between. The CDR3 is 14 amino acids. CDR3 loop: CATSRDHGPYGYTF. DNA for the CDR3: TGTGCCACCAGCAGAGATCATGGGCCCTATGGCTACACCTTC.

This clonotype was seen a handful of times. The V and J genes are TRBV6-6 and TRBJ2-7; TRBD2 is a possible D gene (6 bases). Germline CDR1 is MNHNY and CDR2 is SVGAGI (reference sequence). CDR3 length: 16 residues. Trimming cost V 6 bases and J 2 bases, with 20 bases left between them. The CDR3 spells CASRPSQTGLTYEQYF. In DNA form, the CDR3 reads TGTGCCAGCAGACCGTCCCAGACGGGACTGACCTACGAGCAGTACTTC.

This clonotype was seen ten or more times. In nucleotides, the CDR3 is TGTGCCAGCAGCTTAGATGCAGGGGGCTTCTACGAGCAGTACTTC. Protein sequence: CASSLDAGGFYEQYF. This chain connects TRBV7-2 to TRBJ2-7; 8 bases match TRBD1. Trimming took 1 base from V and 3 from J; bases not matched to a gene: 5. The CDR3 is 15 residues long. Germline V lookup: CDR1 SGHTA, CDR2 FQGNSA.

This rearrangement joins TRBV7-6 to TRBJ1-1; D not resolved. Germline V gene sequence: CDR1 SGHVS, CDR2 FNYEAQ. This CDR3 comprises 14 residues. V dropped 5 bases and J dropped 7 bases, with 17 bases sitting between them. The DNA of the CDR3 is TGTGCCAGCAGCAAGAGCGCAGCGACCTTTGAAGCTTTCTTT. It yields the protein CASSKSAATFEAFF.

This clonotype was seen repeatedly, ten times or more. The chain is built from TRBV7-2 and TRBJ1-3; 9 positions agree with TRBD1. The CDR3 sequence is 15 residues long. V dropped 4 bases and J dropped 2; count of bases not matched to a gene: 3. From germline, CDR1 is SGHTA and CDR2 FQGNSA. The CDR3 DNA is TGTGCCAGCAGCTCTCGACAGGGGGCTGGAAACACCATATATTTT. It yields the protein CASSSRQGAGNTIYF.